This is a list of T cell receptor beta chains from one sample in a study of technical replicates of blood from a few donors. Libraries were prepared by immunoSEQ multiplex PCR; TCRdb keeps only in-frame clonotypes and omits some of them. The data hold tens of thousands of clones, with about 95% observed a single time. The specimen sequenced was PBMCs. These receptors were collected from a human donor in good health. Some clones in this sample may be carry-over from other donors' samples. CDR3s include the opening cysteine and the closing phenylalanine or tryptophan. Fields, in order: V gene, clone size, J gene, CDR3 length, CDR3 protein. Not every row has a clone size; where given, it reads once, few, many or a size class.

v_gene: TRBV4-1
abundance: NA
j_gene: TRBJ2-3
len: 14
CDR3aa: CASRKGQNTDTQYF

v_gene: TRBV14
abundance: NA
j_gene: TRBJ2-7
len: 12
CDR3aa: CASSQTGTVDFF

v_gene: TRBV15
abundance: NA
j_gene: TRBJ1-1
len: 14
CDR3aa: CATSSRDRNTEAFF

v_gene: TRBV6-6
abundance: NA
j_gene: TRBJ2-3
len: 15
CDR3aa: CASSSLAGRADTQYF

v_gene: TRBV7-7
abundance: once
j_gene: TRBJ2-5
len: 13
CDR3aa: CASSLMPEETQYF

v_gene: TRBV7-9
abundance: NA
j_gene: TRBJ2-7
len: 15
CDR3aa: CASSLWQRGSYEQYF

v_gene: TRBV4-2
abundance: NA
j_gene: TRBJ2-2
len: 18
CDR3aa: CASSQRVTSGDLTGELFF

v_gene: TRBV7-6
abundance: NA
j_gene: TRBJ2-3
len: 16
CDR3aa: CASSLTRPGSTDTQYF

v_gene: TRBV7-2
abundance: NA
j_gene: TRBJ1-1
len: 14
CDR3aa: CASSPGTMNTEAFF

v_gene: TRBV4-1
abundance: NA
j_gene: TRBJ2-7
len: 15
CDR3aa: CASSQVSGQNYEQYF

v_gene: TRBV5-1
abundance: once
j_gene: TRBJ2-5
len: 15
CDR3aa: CASSLEQGRWETQYF

v_gene: TRBV29-1
abundance: NA
j_gene: TRBJ2-1
len: 16
CDR3aa: CSVRSSIASSYNEQFF

v_gene: TRBV4-3
abundance: NA
j_gene: TRBJ2-7
len: 15
CDR3aa: CASSQGTGVTYEQYF

v_gene: TRBV4-3
abundance: NA
j_gene: TRBJ2-1
len: 18
CDR3aa: CASSRGASGGIGFNEQFF

v_gene: TRBV20-1
abundance: NA
j_gene: TRBJ1-1
len: 11
CDR3aa: CSAPGQGLAFF

v_gene: TRBV19
abundance: NA
j_gene: TRBJ2-3
len: 14
CDR3aa: CASSTGLAGDTQYF

v_gene: TRBV10-1
abundance: once
j_gene: TRBJ1-5
len: 15
CDR3aa: CASTSPGQGDQPQHF

v_gene: TRBV27
abundance: NA
j_gene: TRBJ1-5
len: 16
CDR3aa: CASSLSMAGSRQPQHF

v_gene: TRBV4-3
abundance: NA
j_gene: TRBJ1-2
len: 16
CDR3aa: CASSQESAGGNYGYTF

v_gene: TRBV5-5
abundance: NA
j_gene: TRBJ2-2
len: 17
CDR3aa: CASSWDLSGSGTGELFF

v_gene: TRBV9
abundance: NA
j_gene: TRBJ1-2
len: 14
CDR3aa: CASSVGRTADGYTF

v_gene: TRBV25-1
abundance: NA
j_gene: TRBJ1-1
len: 15
CDR3aa: CASSPPRGRGTEAFF

v_gene: TRBV6-5
abundance: NA
j_gene: TRBJ1-2
len: 14
CDR3aa: CASRIQAGLYGYTF

v_gene: TRBV5-4
abundance: NA
j_gene: TRBJ2-2
len: 14
CDR3aa: CASNSGGQTGELFF

v_gene: TRBV6-5
abundance: NA
j_gene: TRBJ2-3
len: 15
CDR3aa: CATCRGTAGFDTQYF

v_gene: TRBV27
abundance: NA
j_gene: TRBJ1-6
len: 15
CDR3aa: CASSPSTDNNSPLHF

v_gene: TRBV4-1
abundance: once
j_gene: TRBJ2-3
len: 14
CDR3aa: CATSGGLGTDTQYF

v_gene: TRBV5-1
abundance: NA
j_gene: TRBJ1-1
len: 14
CDR3aa: CASSRDYRGTEAFF

v_gene: TRBV7-2
abundance: NA
j_gene: TRBJ2-1
len: 13
CDR3aa: CASSFGAVNEQFF

v_gene: TRBV15
abundance: NA
j_gene: TRBJ2-1
len: 13
CDR3aa: CATSSLSYNEQFF

v_gene: TRBV7-3
abundance: NA
j_gene: TRBJ1-1
len: 15
CDR3aa: CASSLAGRSNTEAFF

v_gene: TRBV7-9
abundance: NA
j_gene: TRBJ2-7
len: 15
CDR3aa: CASSSGSSGPYEQYF

v_gene: TRBV4-1
abundance: NA
j_gene: TRBJ1-2
len: 18
CDR3aa: CASSHLKGQGPPNYGYTF

v_gene: TRBV7-2
abundance: NA
j_gene: TRBJ2-7
len: 17
CDR3aa: CASSLSSAGGLSYEQYF

v_gene: TRBV4-2
abundance: NA
j_gene: TRBJ2-7
len: 16
CDR3aa: CASSQASGRATYEQYF

v_gene: TRBV2
abundance: NA
j_gene: TRBJ1-3
len: 15
CDR3aa: CAILDTLNSGNTIYF

v_gene: TRBV7-2
abundance: once
j_gene: TRBJ1-3
len: 15
CDR3aa: CASSPSGGRGNTIYF

v_gene: TRBV21-1
abundance: NA
j_gene: TRBJ2-7
len: 11
CDR3aa: CASSRGNEQYF

v_gene: TRBV6-5
abundance: NA
j_gene: TRBJ1-3
len: 14
CDR3aa: CASRPTGMRNTIYF

v_gene: TRBV7-9
abundance: NA
j_gene: TRBJ1-3
len: 17
CDR3aa: CASSSLIVGGSGNTIYF

v_gene: TRBV6-5
abundance: NA
j_gene: TRBJ1-2
len: 13
CDR3aa: CASSYGQNYGYTF

v_gene: TRBV6-1
abundance: NA
j_gene: TRBJ2-7
len: 14
CDR3aa: CASSEWGQGDEQYF

v_gene: TRBV29-1
abundance: NA
j_gene: TRBJ1-1
len: 13
CDR3aa: CSGDRGGNTEAFF

v_gene: TRBV7-2
abundance: NA
j_gene: TRBJ1-6
len: 16
CDR3aa: CASSFRSGTGNSPLHF

v_gene: TRBV7-8
abundance: NA
j_gene: TRBJ1-1
len: 14
CDR3aa: CASSKTGFSTEAFF

v_gene: TRBV2
abundance: NA
j_gene: TRBJ1-4
len: 14
CDR3aa: CASRQTATNEKLFF

v_gene: TRBV7-6
abundance: NA
j_gene: TRBJ2-1
len: 15
CDR3aa: CASSLGTSGRNEQFF

v_gene: TRBV5-1
abundance: NA
j_gene: TRBJ2-6
len: 14
CDR3aa: CASSFYSGANVLTF

v_gene: TRBV5-4
abundance: NA
j_gene: TRBJ2-1
len: 17
CDR3aa: CASSSGTSQFSYNEQFF

v_gene: TRBV11-3
abundance: NA
j_gene: TRBJ2-3
len: 15
CDR3aa: CASSPGLAGGDTQYF

v_gene: TRBV7-9
abundance: NA
j_gene: TRBJ2-3
len: 16
CDR3aa: CASSLRLAGLTDTQYF

v_gene: TRBV6-5
abundance: NA
j_gene: TRBJ2-1
len: 15
CDR3aa: CASSYSTSGSGEQFF

v_gene: TRBV12-5
abundance: NA
j_gene: TRBJ2-5
len: 14
CDR3aa: CAAEVSGGQETQYF

v_gene: TRBV18
abundance: NA
j_gene: TRBJ2-7
len: 14
CDR3aa: CASSPGQGPYEQYF

v_gene: TRBV18
abundance: NA
j_gene: TRBJ2-7
len: 15
CDR3aa: CASSPTGTLGDEQYF

v_gene: TRBV9
abundance: NA
j_gene: TRBJ2-1
len: 14
CDR3aa: CASSPTGLIDEQFF